This TCR beta chain comes out of a study of identical twins. Unique molecular identifiers were present on cDNA, and template switching added a universal primer site. TCRdb recomputed calls from the 5' RACE reads with MiXCR, one row per CDR3 protein. The data contain roughly 570,000 distinct CDR3 sequences, just under 10% of them seen just once; the ten biggest clones take up under 3.5%. On this clonotype: Its antigen is not identified.

Each donor (without exception) was a healthy Caucasian. CDR1 and CDR2 from the germline V gene are SGHTA and FQGNSA. V lost 1 base to trimming and J lost 7 bases, with 14 bases between them. The CDR3 runs 14 residues. General study results and limits: The authors drew conclusions from cross-sectional statistical analysis rather than following the same donors.

The sample also formed part of further work on yellow fever vaccine responses in identical twins.

The sequenced material came from PBMCs. This chain joins TRBV7-2 and TRBJ2-7; the D is unclear. The TCR originated in a woman aged 18-29 years in good health. CDR3: CASSLGMSLGEQYF. CDR3 nucleotide sequence: TGTGCCAGCAGCTTAGGGATGTCTCTCGGGGAGCAGTACTTC.